A selection of T cell receptor beta chains follows, all from one sample in a study of blood T cell repertoires in COVID-19. TCRdb's table, derived via immunoSEQ multiplex PCR, lists solely in-frame clones and lacks some. Among hundreds of thousands of clones listed, about 87% were seen once. Sequencing used peripheral blood. The receptors here all came from a woman aged 45-65 years with COVID-19, enrolled during active disease. Both conserved end residues are part of each CDR3.

TRBV2 | CATFLFAFPDRNGYTF
TRBV7-2 | CASSLVGGSTGELFF
TRBV19 | CASSASTGVIYEQYF
TRBV2 | CASSELNTQYF
TRBV2 | CASSVRQSDTGELFF
TRBV6-5 | CASGPKGGGNEQFF
TRBV24-1 | CATNKRTGTGELFF
TRBV3-1/TRBV3-2 | CASSQGQGNTGELFF
TRBV10-2 | CASWGGGRDYNEQFF
TRBV19 | CASRVRGASEAFF
TRBV4-1 | CASSQEGGVAGAYEQYF
TRBV11-3 | CARGTFYQPQHF
TRBV6-2/TRBV6-3 | CASSMRLAGLYEQYF
TRBV5-1 | CASSSGTGNQPQHF
TRBV29-1 | CSVDPDSPSGWRNTEAFF
TRBV5-1 | CASSQPGEETQYF
TRBV13 | CASSARGDEQFF
TRBV30 | CAWSGYHTEAFF
TRBV30 | CAWSGQPNYGYTF
TRBV3-1/TRBV3-2 | CASSPGQGAIHLLKRF
TRBV2 | CASRTTVSPLHF
TRBV28 | CASRPSHRVLQPQHF
TRBV19 | CASASLAEQYF
TRBV6-2/TRBV6-3 | CASSLQGATNEKLFF
TRBV7-2 | CASSYTGGLSEKLFF
TRBV28 | CASSVLAGSGTGELFF
TRBV7-2 | CASSLADGLAGTNGELFF
TRBV19 | CASNRAAGNTIYF
TRBV3-1/TRBV3-2 | CASRPGLASNNEQFF
TRBV21-1 | CASTKEKGLLLLADRYNEQFF
TRBV27 | CASSTRQGMRSNQPQHF
TRBV5-4 | CASSLARTGVSEQFF
TRBV6-5 | CASAVQSGNTIYF
TRBV14 | CASSYSGTGYEKLFF
TRBV19 | CASSMGAGSRFQYF
TRBV7-8 | CASSSGTSGSQDEQFF
TRBV9 | CASRRGGQPTGELFF
TRBV7-9 | CASSAGGLYTDTQYF
TRBV27 | CASSMTGDSYEQYF
TRBV3-1/TRBV3-2 | CASRQGYSTANYGYTF
TRBV5-8 | CASSFRDRGRRFDGYTF
TRBV3-1/TRBV3-2 | CASSQQGVGNEQYF
TRBV30 | CAWSLGRSSGNTIYF
TRBV24-1 | CATSDLRSGGQETQYF
TRBV6-5 | CASMGTGQKRNTIYF
TRBV19 | CASSIVGRYGYTF
TRBV13 | CASSSNRGHNGYTF
TRBV10-2 | CASSESGNTEAFF
TRBV9 | CASSVGGRVNEQYF
TRBV15 | CATSRVHLAVETYEQYF
TRBV30 | CAWSFMNTEAFF
TRBV14 | CASSLRTSGRDNEQFF
TRBV9 | CASSLHTGSSVGNEQFF
TRBV6-6 | CASKQGSFNEQYF
TRBV2 | CASTLGDYSEQYF
TRBV4-1 | CASSQAGRTGQRNTQYF
TRBV30 | CAWSSGAGNTIYF
TRBV7-8 | CASSINRGINEKLFF
TRBV7-3 | CASSLVSATGNTGELFF